Below, one T cell receptor beta chain is given with its context. Antigen: not known. Treatment in this sample: some 20 received Ad26.COV2.S at low or high dose, single or two shots; several received placebo; per-sample allocation not given. Collection of the samples took place on day 63 after the first injection of vaccine or placebo. This person who donated was an adult of 18-55 years in Boston. Germline V gene data show CDR1 as LNHDA and CDR2 as SQIVND (reference sequence). The length of the CDR3 is 14 residues. With V trimmed by 8 bases and J by 2 bases, 8 bases remained unmatched. The data were obtained in a study of Ad26.COV2.S vaccination and SARS-CoV-2 variants. Study-wide results and caveats: Vaccine recipients surpassed placebo recipients in spike-specific TCR breadth. Researchers reported similar non-spike TCR breadth in vaccine and placebo recipients.

Method: immunoSEQ multiplex PCR; TCRdb's copy keeps in-frame clones and lacks some. Of 350,000 to 500,000 clones in the sample, less than 95% were seen once. Source: peripheral blood, taken in a trial of Ad26.COV2.S vaccine versus placebo. This clonotype was obtained from a person aged 18-60 years who received the Ad26.COV2.S COVID-19 vaccine or a placebo. The rearrangement uses TRBV19 and TRBJ2-7; 8 bases agree with TRBD1. CDR3 nucleotide sequence: TGTGCCAGTCGGCCGACAGGGGAACCCTACGAGCAGTACTTC. This translates into CASRPTGEPYEQYF.